These 5 T cell receptor beta chains were sequenced from one sample in a study of Ad26.COV2.S vaccination and SARS-CoV-2 variants. Treatment denoted: some 20 received Ad26.COV2.S at low or high dose, single or two shots; roughly five received placebo; per-sample allocation not given. The study sampled participants on day 63 after the first vaccine or placebo injection. TCRdb's copy holds only in-frame clones and misses some; the assay was immunoSEQ multiplex PCR. Of over 300,000 clones listed, about four fifths are singletons. The sequencing here drew on peripheral blood, taken in a trial of Ad26.COV2.S vaccine versus placebo. The receptors come from a person aged 18 to 65 who received the Ad26.COV2.S COVID-19 vaccine or a placebo.

The chain joins TRBV2 to TRBJ1-2; no firm D call. This CDR3 contains 13 residues. Germline V gene lookup returns CDR1 SNHLY and CDR2 FYNNEI. V was pared by 8 bases and J by 0 bases, with 10 bases between. The CDR3 DNA sequence: TGTGCCAGCGGGCGAGGAGCTAACTATGGCTACACCTTC. This gives the protein CASGRGANYGYTF.

This sequence joins TRBV5-1 and TRBJ2-5; D gene uncertain. In germline, CDR1 is SGHRS, CDR2 YFSETQ. V shed 4 bases and J shed 4 bases, with 11 bases lying between them. The CDR3 contains 13 residues. Written as DNA, the CDR3 is TGCGCCAGCAGCCTTTGGTCCCGAGAGACCCAGTACTTC. Translating it yields CASSLWSRETQYF.

In its sample, this clone was seen once. For the CDR3, the DNA is TGTGCCAGCAGTTTAACTCGCTCCTACGAGCAGTACTTC. Its translation: CASSLTRSYEQYF. The rearrangement joins TRBV27 to TRBJ2-7, with unresolved D. The V gene's germline CDR1 is MNHEY and CDR2 SMNVEV (reference sequence). This CDR3 has 13 amino acids. Trimming stripped 2 bases from V and 0 bases from J, with 5 bases between.

The genes are TRBV15 and TRBJ1-1, with D unclear. Per germline, CDR1 LNHNV and CDR2 YYDKDF (reference sequence). V was clipped by 1 base and J by 7 bases, with 19 bases between them. CDR3 length: 16 amino acids. The CDR3 DNA reads TGTGCCACCAGCAGAGGGAGACACGGGCTTGTTGGTGAAGCTTTCTTT. Translated, it gives CATSRGRHGLVGEAFF.

V is TRBV11-3 and J is TRBJ2-7, with a tentative D call TRBD1 (6 bases). V was shortened by 0 bases and J by 5 bases, with 8 bases between the two germline ends. The CDR3 totals 13 residues. The germline gives CDR1 SGHNT, CDR2 YENEEA. CDR3 in amino acids: CASSLDEGDEQYF. Here the CDR3 DNA reads TGTGCCAGCAGCTTAGATGAGGGGGACGAGCAGTACTTC.